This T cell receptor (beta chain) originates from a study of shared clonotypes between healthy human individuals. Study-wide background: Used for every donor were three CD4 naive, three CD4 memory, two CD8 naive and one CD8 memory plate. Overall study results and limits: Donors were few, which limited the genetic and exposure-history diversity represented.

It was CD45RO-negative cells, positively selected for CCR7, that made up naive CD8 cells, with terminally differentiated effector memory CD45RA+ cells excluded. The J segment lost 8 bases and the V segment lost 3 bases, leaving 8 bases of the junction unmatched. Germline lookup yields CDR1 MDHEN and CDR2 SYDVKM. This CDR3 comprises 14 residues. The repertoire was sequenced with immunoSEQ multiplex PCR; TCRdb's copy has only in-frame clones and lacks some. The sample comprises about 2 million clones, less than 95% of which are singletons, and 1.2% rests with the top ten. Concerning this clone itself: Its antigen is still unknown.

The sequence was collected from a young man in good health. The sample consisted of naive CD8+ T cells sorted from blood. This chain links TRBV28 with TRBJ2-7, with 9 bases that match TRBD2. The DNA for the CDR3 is TGTGCCAGCAGTTTGGCTAGCGGGGTTACGAAGCAGTACTTC. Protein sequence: CASSLASGVTKQYF.